Shown below are 29 T cell receptor beta chains from a single sample sequenced in a study of cytomegalovirus exposure and HLA in healthy donors. Some clones are missing from TCRdb's copy, which holds only in-frame ones; the method was immunoSEQ multiplex PCR. The data contain 100,000 to 150,000 clones, roughly 89% of them seen just once; the ten biggest clones take up roughly 1.2%. Sample: PBMCs. The receptors were sampled from a young woman in good health and CMV-seronegative.

This clone was picked up a small number of times. The rearrangement joins TRBV7-2 to TRBJ1-2; D is undetermined. The CDR3 has 13 amino acids. V was clipped by 3 bases and J by 8 bases, with 13 bases between them. Germline CDR1 SGHTA, CDR2 FQGNSA. DNA of the CDR3: TGTGCCAGCAGCTTTTATACAGCTATGGGCTACACCTTC. This translates into CASSFYTAMGYTF.

The chain uses TRBV4-2 and TRBJ1-6; 7 positions match TRBD1. The CDR3 has 15 amino acids. After removal of 4 bases from V and 9 bases from J, the junction contained 9 bases not matched to a gene. The germline gives CDR1 LGHNA, CDR2 YNFKEQ. The CDR3 spells CASSPGTANLSPLHF. CDR3 DNA sequence: TGTGCCAGCAGCCCAGGGACAGCAAATCTTTCACCCCTCCACTTT.

The chain uses TRBV5-1 and TRBJ1-4; D gene uncertain. V lost 0 bases and J lost 6, with 9 bases in between. Germline V CDR1 and CDR2: SGHRS, YFSETQ. CDR3 size: 14 residues. CDR3 region: CASSLGRGDEKLFF. The DNA of the CDR3 is TGCGCCAGCAGCTTGGGAAGAGGCGATGAAAAACTGTTTTTT.

V gene TRBV18 combines with J gene TRBJ1-3; 7 bases are shared with TRBD1. Per the germline V gene, CDR1 is KGHSH and CDR2 is LQKENI. Trimming cost V 3 bases and J 2 bases; bases outside gene matches: 4. The CDR3 extends over 15 amino acids. The DNA of the CDR3 is TGTGCCAGCTCACCGACAGGGAGTCCTGGAAACACCATATATTTT. The encoded protein is CASSPTGSPGNTIYF. Full variable domain (remainder filled in from reference TRBV18 and TRBJ1-3): NAGVMQNPRHLVRRRGQEARLRCSPMKGHSHVYWYRQLPEEGLKFMVYLQKENIIDESGMPKERFSAEFPKEGPSILRIQQVVRGDSAAYFCASSPTGSPGNTIYFGEGSWLTVV.

This chain links TRBV7-3 with TRBJ1-1; no clear D gene. Trimming stripped 2 bases from V and 0 bases from J, with 4 bases between. The CDR3 covers 13 residues. Germline CDR1 SGHTA, CDR2 FQGTGA. CDR3 bases: TGTGCCAGCAGCTTATCTTTGAACACTGAAGCTTTCTTT. It encodes CASSLSLNTEAFF.

This clone was seen more than once but under ten times. This sequence joins TRBV14 and TRBJ1-2, with 8 bases identical to TRBD1. Looked up from germline, CDR1 is SGHDN and CDR2 is FVKESK. There are 14 residues in the CDR3. V lost 4 bases, J lost 9 bases, and 10 bases stayed unmatched. This CDR3 is CASSPQDRVGSYTF. In DNA, the CDR3 is TGTGCCAGCAGCCCACAGGACAGGGTTGGGAGCTACACCTTC. The variable domain in full, completed from reference TRBV14 and TRBJ1-2, reads EAGVTQFPSHSVIEKGQTVTLRCDPISGHDNLYWYRRVMGKEIKFLLHFVKESKQDESGMPNNRFLAERTGGTYSTLKVQPAELEDSGVYFCASSPQDRVGSYTFGSGTRLTVV.

The V and J genes are TRBV13 and TRBJ1-5; no firm D call. This CDR3 is built from 12 residues. Germline lookup yields CDR1 PRHDT and CDR2 FYEKMQ (reference sequence). V dropped 5 bases and J dropped 6 bases, with 8 bases sitting between them. As DNA, the CDR3 is TGTGCCAGCAGCGTCTCGCGTCAGCCCCAGCATTTT. Protein product: CASSVSRQPQHF. The full variable domain, rest sourced from reference TRBV13 and TRBJ1-5, is AAGVIQSPRHLIKEKRETATLKCYPIPRHDTVYWYQQGPGQDPQFLISFYEKMQSDKGSIPDRFSAQQFSDYHSELNMSSLELGDSALYFCASSVSRQPQHFGDGTRLSIL.

The CDR3 region is CASSLEGNYGYTF. The CDR3 DNA follows: TGTGCCAGCAGCTTAGAGGGGAACTATGGCTACACCTTC. The chain employs TRBV7-6 and TRBJ1-2; D possibly corresponds to TRBD1 (5 bases). Trimming left V 1 base short and J 2 bases short, with 5 bases between. This CDR3 region has 13 residues. Germline V gene sequence: CDR1 SGHVS, CDR2 FNYEAQ.

The chain is built from TRBV5-1 and TRBJ2-1; D unclear. Germline CDR1 reads SGHRS; CDR2 reads YFSETQ. The CDR3 covers 15 residues. V was clipped by 2 bases and J by 0 bases, with 9 bases between them. CDR3 region: CASSFEHRSYNEQFF. For the CDR3, the DNA is TGCGCCAGCAGCTTTGAACACCGCTCCTACAATGAGCAGTTCTTC.

The V call is TRBV5-4, the J call TRBJ2-2; D possibly corresponds to TRBD2 (5 bases). The CDR3 contains 15 residues. Looked up from germline, CDR1 is SGHNT and CDR2 is YYREEE (reference sequence). Trimming shortened V by 4 bases and J by 3 bases, and 13 bases separated the two germline ends. The CDR3 DNA reads as TGTGCCAGCAGCCGCCCCGTGGGAGACACCGGGGAGCTGTTTTTT. Amino acids: CASSRPVGDTGELFF. Filled out from reference TRBV5-4 and TRBJ2-2, the complete variable domain reads ETGVTQSPTHLIKTRGQQVTLRCSSQSGHNTVSWYQQALGQGPQFIFQYYREEENGRGNFPPRFSGLQFPNYSSELNVNALELDDSALYLCASSRPVGDTGELFFGEGSRLTVL.

This clone was seen once. The gene calls are TRBV7-9 and TRBJ2-7; no reliable D call. V lost 5 bases to trimming and J lost 3 bases, with 17 bases between them. CDR1 is SEHNR, CDR2 FQNEAQ, per germline (reference sequence). This CDR3 spans 15 amino acids. CDR3 DNA sequence: TGTGCCAGCAGCCCAAGATTTTTCGGTGGCTACGAGCAGTACTTC. The encoded protein is CASSPRFFGGYEQYF.

The chain recombines TRBV7-3 with TRBJ2-2, with 7 bases identical to TRBD1. The V gene end was trimmed by 5 bases and the J gene end by 2 bases; junction bases not matched to a gene: 8. The CDR3 runs to 16 residues. The V gene's germline CDR1 is SGHTA and CDR2 FQGTGA. This chain's CDR3 is CASSKTGTDNTGELFF. The CDR3 DNA reads TGTGCCAGCAGCAAAACCGGGACAGACAACACCGGGGAGCTGTTTTTT.

The chain employs TRBV6-5 and TRBJ1-1; unclear D gene. The CDR3 length is 14 residues. Germline loops: CDR1 MNHEY, CDR2 SVGAGI. V gave up 6 bases and J gave up 0 bases, with 11 bases separating them. The chain's CDR3 is CASRSGLLNTEAFF. CDR3 DNA sequence: TGTGCCAGCAGGTCAGGACTGTTGAACACTGAAGCTTTCTTT.

The chain couples TRBV7-9 to TRBJ1-5; 8 positions agree with TRBD1. The CDR3 is made up of 15 amino acids. Germline trimming cut 6 bases from V and 3 bases from J; bases unmatched to any gene: 7. From germline, CDR1 is SEHNR and CDR2 FQNEAQ (reference sequence). The CDR3: CASSSGQGINQPQHF. For the CDR3, the DNA is TGTGCCAGCAGTTCAGGACAGGGCATCAATCAGCCCCAGCATTTT.

The rearrangement uses TRBV5-6 and TRBJ2-5; 8 bases map to TRBD2. Germline V lookup: CDR1 SGHDT, CDR2 YYEEEE. Trimming took 4 bases from V and 13 from J; bases not matched to a gene: 6. CDR3 length equals 11 residues. The CDR3 loop reads CASSTTGTRYF. Written as DNA, the CDR3 is TGTGCCAGCAGCACTACCGGGACTAGGTACTTC.

This clone was counted a single time. This chain uses TRBV7-9 with TRBJ2-2; the D gene is possibly TRBD2 (5 bases). The CDR3 is 19 amino acids. The V end was cut by 1 base, the J end by 3 bases, with 21 bases between. Germline V CDR1 and CDR2: SEHNR, FQNEAQ (reference sequence). The CDR3 reads CASSLDWLSGNPDTGELFF. The DNA of the CDR3 is TGTGCCAGCAGCTTAGACTGGTTATCGGGGAACCCGGACACCGGGGAGCTGTTTTTT.

This chain connects TRBV29-1 to TRBJ2-5; D is uncertain. Looked up from germline, CDR1 is SQVTM and CDR2 is ANQGSEA. V was clipped by 7 bases and J by 5 bases, with 11 bases between them. This CDR3 has 11 amino acids. This CDR3 reads CSGTYLETQYF. The DNA for the CDR3 is TGCAGCGGTACCTACTTGGAGACCCAGTACTTC.

V is TRBV11-2 and J is TRBJ1-1; 7 positions agree with TRBD1. V trimming: 4 bases; J trimming: 4 bases; junction bases outside the gene matches: 9. The length of the CDR3 is 15 residues. From germline, CDR1 is SGHAT and CDR2 FQNNGV. Written as DNA, the CDR3 is TGTGCCAGCAGCTCGGTCAGGGGGATTTCCACTGAAGCTTTCTTT. Amino acid sequence: CASSSVRGISTEAFF.

This chain joins TRBV19 and TRBJ1-1; possibly TRBD1 for D (5 bases). The germline V gene has CDR1 LNHDA and CDR2 SQIVND (reference sequence). The CDR3 consists of 13 residues. Trimming pared 3 bases from V and 3 bases from J, leaving 8 bases between. The CDR3 loop is CASSIGGDTEAFF. CDR3 DNA sequence: TGTGCCAGTAGTATCGGGGGGGACACTGAAGCTTTCTTT. Combining the CDR3 with reference TRBV19 and TRBJ1-1 gives the whole variable domain DGGITQSPKYLFRKEGQNVTLSCEQNLNHDAMYWYRQDPGQGLRLIYYSQIVNDFQKGDIAEGYSVSREKKESFPLTVTSAQKNPTAFYLCASSIGGDTEAFFGQGTRLTVV.

V usage is TRBV18 and J usage is TRBJ1-2, with 7 bases that match TRBD1. J lost 6 bases, V lost 6 bases, and 10 bases had no gene match. Looked up from germline, CDR1 is KGHSH and CDR2 is LQKENI. The CDR3 length is 14 residues. CDR3 bases: TGTGCCAGCTCCCCCAGGACAGGAACAAATGGCTACACCTTC. Amino acid sequence: CASSPRTGTNGYTF.

The rearrangement uses TRBV27 and TRBJ1-1; weak D call: TRBD1 (5 bases). V was clipped by 6 bases and J by 4 bases, with 9 bases between them. The CDR3 length is 12 residues. Germline V gives CDR1 MNHEY, CDR2 SMNVEV (reference sequence). The CDR3 DNA reads as TGTGCCAGCAGCCGGGGGGGCACTGAAGCTTTCTTT. It specifies CASSRGGTEAFF.

The table lists this clone with a few counts. The rearrangement links TRBV10-2 to TRBJ2-5; D is perhaps TRBD2 (6 bases). V shed 8 bases and J shed 5 bases, with 21 bases lying between them. This CDR3 region has 15 residues. Germline CDR1 and CDR2: WSHSY and SAAADI. The CDR3 nucleotides are TGCGCCAGCCTCCTTGGTGGGGGGAGTCTGGAGACCCAGTACTTC. It specifies CASLLGGGSLETQYF.

This clone has more than one count but fewer than ten. The chain combines TRBV2 with TRBJ2-1, with a weak D call TRBD1 (6 bases). The V end was cut by 6 bases, the J end by 1 base, with 13 bases between. Per germline, CDR1 SNHLY and CDR2 FYNNEI. This CDR3 spans 15 amino acids. The DNA for the CDR3 is TGTGCCAGCAGGCGGTTGACAGGATCCTACAATGAGCAGTTCTTC. The encoded protein is CASRRLTGSYNEQFF.

The chain recombines TRBV2 with TRBJ2-5; 10 bases map to TRBD1. Germline lookup yields CDR1 SNHLY and CDR2 FYNNEI. The CDR3 consists of 15 residues. The trim removed 3 bases at V and 2 bases at J, leaving 3 bases unmatched. The CDR3 DNA reads TGTGCCAGCAGTGACCAGGGACAGGGGCAAGAGACCCAGTACTTC. Residues: CASSDQGQGQETQYF.

The chain is built from TRBV6-1 and TRBJ1-5; D possibly corresponds to TRBD1 (6 bases). The CDR3 length is 15 residues. Germline loops: CDR1 MNHNS, CDR2 SASEGT. V lost 3 bases and J lost 1, with 10 bases in between. CDR3 protein: CASSDRTVSNQPQHF. CDR3 sequence (DNA): TGTGCCAGCAGTGACCGGACAGTCAGCAATCAGCCCCAGCATTTT.

This rearrangement joins TRBV7-9 to TRBJ1-2; 9 bases line up with TRBD1. Germline V CDR1 and CDR2: SEHNR, FQNEAQ (reference sequence). The CDR3 is made up of 15 amino acids. V lost 5 bases to trimming and J lost 8 bases; unmatched junction nucleotides: 12. CDR3 residues: CASSETGGIGVGYTF. The DNA of the CDR3 is TGTGCCAGCAGCGAAACAGGGGGCATCGGGGTCGGCTACACCTTC.

CDR3 residues: CASSHPGDGSTGELFF. For the CDR3, the DNA is TGCGCCAGCAGCCACCCAGGGGACGGCTCGACCGGGGAGCTGTTTTTT. The J gene is TRBJ2-2, the V gene TRBV4-1; TRBD1 might be the D (6 bases). CDR1 and CDR2 (germline): MGHRA, YSYEKL. The CDR3 consists of 16 residues. V was pared by 3 bases and J by 5 bases, with 16 bases between.

This clone has at least ten counts. The chain employs TRBV7-9 and TRBJ1-2, with 9 bases lining up with TRBD1. CDR3 length: 14 residues. CDR1 SEHNR and CDR2 FQNEAQ come from the germline V gene (reference sequence). V lost 7 bases and J lost 2; bases outside the gene matches: 5. The CDR3 nucleotides read TGTGCCAGCACAAAGACAGGGGGGAACTATGGCTACACCTTC. This codes for CASTKTGGNYGYTF. The variable domain in full, completed from reference TRBV7-9 and TRBJ1-2, reads DTGVSQNPRHKITKRGQNVTFRCDPISEHNRLYWYRQTLGQGPEFLTYFQNEAQLEKSRLLSDRFSAERPKGSFSTLEIQRTEQGDSAMYLCASTKTGGNYGYTFGSGTRLTVV.

This clone was seen only once. The chain carries TRBV6-5 and TRBJ1-1; the match to TRBD1 covers 8 bases. The V segment lost 6 bases and the J segment 11 bases; nucleotides outside the gene matches: 8. The germline gives CDR1 MNHEY, CDR2 SVGAGI. The CDR3 spans 12 residues. This chain's CDR3 is CASSRDRGYAFF. CDR3 nucleotide sequence: TGTGCCAGCAGCCGCGACAGGGGCTACGCTTTCTTT.